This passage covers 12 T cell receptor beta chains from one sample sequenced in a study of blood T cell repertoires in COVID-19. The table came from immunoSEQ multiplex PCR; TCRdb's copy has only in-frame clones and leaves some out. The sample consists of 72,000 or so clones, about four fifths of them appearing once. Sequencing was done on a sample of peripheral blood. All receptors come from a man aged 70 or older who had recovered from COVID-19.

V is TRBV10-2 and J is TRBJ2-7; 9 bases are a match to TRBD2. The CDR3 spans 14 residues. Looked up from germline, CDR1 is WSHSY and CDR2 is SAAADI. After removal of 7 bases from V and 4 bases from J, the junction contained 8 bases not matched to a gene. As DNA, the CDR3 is TGCGCCAGCAAAGATCCGGGACTAGCTTACGAGCAGTACTTC. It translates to CASKDPGLAYEQYF.

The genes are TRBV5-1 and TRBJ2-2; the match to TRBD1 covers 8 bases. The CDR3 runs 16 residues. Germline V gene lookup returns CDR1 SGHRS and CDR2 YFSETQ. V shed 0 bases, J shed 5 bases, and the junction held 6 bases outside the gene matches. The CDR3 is CASSLEYRGRTGELFF. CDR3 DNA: TGCGCCAGCAGCTTGGAGTACAGGGGGAGGACCGGGGAGCTGTTTTTT. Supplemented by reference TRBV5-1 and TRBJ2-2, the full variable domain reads KAGVTQTPRYLIKTRGQQVTLSCSPISGHRSVSWYQQTPGQGLQFLFEYFSETQRNKGNFPGRFSGRQFSNSRSEMNVSTLELGDSALYLCASSLEYRGRTGELFFGEGSRLTVL.

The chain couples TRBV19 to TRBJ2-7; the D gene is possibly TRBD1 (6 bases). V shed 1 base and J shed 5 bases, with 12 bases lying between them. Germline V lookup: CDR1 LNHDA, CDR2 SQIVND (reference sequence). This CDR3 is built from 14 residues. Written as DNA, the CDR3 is TGTGCCAGTAGTATAGGCCAGGGGAGTCACGAGCAGTACTTC. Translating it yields CASSIGQGSHEQYF.

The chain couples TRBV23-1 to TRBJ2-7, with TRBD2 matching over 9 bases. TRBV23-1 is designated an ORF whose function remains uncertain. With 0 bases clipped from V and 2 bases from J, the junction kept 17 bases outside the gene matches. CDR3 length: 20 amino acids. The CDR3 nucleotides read TGCGCCAGCAGTCAATCTGGGCAGTCGACGACTAGCGGTTTGACCTACGAGCAGTACTTC. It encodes CASSQSGQSTTSGLTYEQYF.

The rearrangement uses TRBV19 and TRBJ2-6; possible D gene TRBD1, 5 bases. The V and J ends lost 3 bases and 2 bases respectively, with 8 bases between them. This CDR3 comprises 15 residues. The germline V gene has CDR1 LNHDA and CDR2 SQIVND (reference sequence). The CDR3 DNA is TGTGCCAGTAGTATTTCAGGGCCTGGGGCCAACGTCCTGACTTTC. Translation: CASSISGPGANVLTF.

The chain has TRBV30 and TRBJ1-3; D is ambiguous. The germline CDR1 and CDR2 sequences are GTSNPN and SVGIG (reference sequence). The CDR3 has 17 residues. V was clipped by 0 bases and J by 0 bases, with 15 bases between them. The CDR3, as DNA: TGTGCCTGGAGTGTATTACGCGCCGGGGTCTCTGGAAACACCATATATTTT. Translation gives CAWSVLRAGVSGNTIYF.

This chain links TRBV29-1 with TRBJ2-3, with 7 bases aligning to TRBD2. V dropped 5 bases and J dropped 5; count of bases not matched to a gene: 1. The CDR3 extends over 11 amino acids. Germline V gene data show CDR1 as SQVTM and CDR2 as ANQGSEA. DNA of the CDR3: TGCAGCGTTCCGGGGGGAGATACGCAGTATTTT. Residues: CSVPGGDTQYF.

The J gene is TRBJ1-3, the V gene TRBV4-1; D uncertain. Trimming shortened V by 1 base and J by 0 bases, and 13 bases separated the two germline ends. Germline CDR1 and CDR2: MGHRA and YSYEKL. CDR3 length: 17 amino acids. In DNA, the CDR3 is TGCGCCAGCAGCCAAGGGGCCAGACCGAGCTCTGGAAACACCATATATTTT. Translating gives CASSQGARPSSGNTIYF.

The CDR3 DNA follows: TGTGCCAGCAGCTTTCTAGCGGGAGGGTGGAATGAGCAGTTCTTC. This sequence encodes CASSFLAGGWNEQFF. The rearrangement links TRBV7-2 to TRBJ2-1; the match to TRBD2 covers 12 bases. J gave up 7 bases and V 3 bases, and 4 bases lay outside the gene matches. The CDR3 is made up of 15 amino acids. Germline loops: CDR1 SGHTA, CDR2 FQGNSA.

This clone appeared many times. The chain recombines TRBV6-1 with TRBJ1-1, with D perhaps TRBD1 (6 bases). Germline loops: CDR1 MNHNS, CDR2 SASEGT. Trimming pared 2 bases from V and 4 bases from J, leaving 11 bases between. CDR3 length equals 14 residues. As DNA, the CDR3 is TGTGCCAGCAGTGAATTGGACAGCGGCACTGAAGCTTTCTTT. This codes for CASSELDSGTEAFF.

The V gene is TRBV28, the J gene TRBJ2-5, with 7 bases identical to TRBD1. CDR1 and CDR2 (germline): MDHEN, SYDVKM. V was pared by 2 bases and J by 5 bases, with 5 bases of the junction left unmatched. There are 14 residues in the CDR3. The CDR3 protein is CASSLKGQTETQYF. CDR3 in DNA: TGTGCCAGCAGTTTAAAGGGACAGACGGAGACCCAGTACTTC. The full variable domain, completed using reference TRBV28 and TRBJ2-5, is DVKVTQSSRYLVKRTGEKVFLECVQDMDHENMFWYRQDPGLGLRLIYFSYDVKMKEKGDIPEGYSVSREKKERFSLILESASTNQTSMYLCASSLKGQTETQYFGPGTRLLVL.

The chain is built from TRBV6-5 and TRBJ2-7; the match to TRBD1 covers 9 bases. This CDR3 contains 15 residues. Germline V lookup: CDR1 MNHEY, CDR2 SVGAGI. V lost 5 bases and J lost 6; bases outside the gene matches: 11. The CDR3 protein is CASSINRGPPLEQYF. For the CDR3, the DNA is TGTGCCAGCAGTATCAACAGGGGGCCCCCCCTCGAGCAGTACTTC.